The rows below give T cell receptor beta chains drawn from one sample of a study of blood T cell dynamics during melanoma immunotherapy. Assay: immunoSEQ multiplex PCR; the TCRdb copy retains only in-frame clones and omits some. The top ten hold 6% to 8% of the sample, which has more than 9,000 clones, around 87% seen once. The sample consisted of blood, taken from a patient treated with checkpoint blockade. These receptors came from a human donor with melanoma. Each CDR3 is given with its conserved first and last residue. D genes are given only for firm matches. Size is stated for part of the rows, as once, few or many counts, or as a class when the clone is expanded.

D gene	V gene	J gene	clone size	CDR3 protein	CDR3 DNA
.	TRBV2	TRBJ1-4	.	CASRPEGPREKLFF	TGTGCCAGCAGACCCGAAGGCCCTAGGGAAAAACTGTTTTTT
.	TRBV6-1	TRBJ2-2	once	CASRTGNTGELFF	TGTGCCAGCAGGACGGGGAACACCGGGGAGCTGTTTTTT
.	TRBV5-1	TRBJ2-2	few	CASSLATGHTGELFF	TGCGCCAGCAGCTTGGCCACAGGACACACCGGGGAGCTGTTTTTT
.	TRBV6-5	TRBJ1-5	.	CATRAANNQPQHF	TGTGCCACAAGGGCAGCCAATAATCAGCCCCAGCATTTT
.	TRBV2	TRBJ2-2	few	CASSGTPVKRTGELFF	TGTGCCAGCAGTGGGACTCCGGTGAAACGTACCGGGGAGCTGTTTTTT
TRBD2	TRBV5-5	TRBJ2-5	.	CASSPGVLAGDQETQYF	TGTGCCAGCAGCCCGGGGGTGCTAGCGGGGGATCAAGAGACCCAGTACTTC
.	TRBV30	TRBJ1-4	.	CAWRAFSGGSEKLFF	TGTGCCTGGAGGGCCTTCAGTGGGGGCAGTGAAAAACTGTTTTTT
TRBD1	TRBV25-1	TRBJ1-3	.	CASSEIGQGGGNTIYF	TGTGCCAGCAGTGAAATTGGACAGGGCGGAGGAAACACCATATATTTT
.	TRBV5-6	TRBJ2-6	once	CASSFGSGANVLTF	TGTGCCAGCAGCTTCGGCTCTGGGGCCAACGTCCTGACTTTC
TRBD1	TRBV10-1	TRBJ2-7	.	CASSPSGGGSEQYF	TGCGCCAGCAGTCCCTCAGGGGGTGGAAGCGAGCAGTACTTC
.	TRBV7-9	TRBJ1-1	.	CASSLGQVNTEAFF	TGTGCCAGCAGCTTAGGGCAGGTGAACACTGAAGCTTTCTTT
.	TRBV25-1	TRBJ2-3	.	CASSESPARDTQYF	TGTGCCAGCAGTGAATCTCCCGCGAGGGATACGCAGTATTTT
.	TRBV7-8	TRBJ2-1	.	CASSLGRRGTSYNEQFF	TGTGCCAGCAGCCTCGGTCGCAGGGGGACTTCCTACAATGAGCAGTTCTTC
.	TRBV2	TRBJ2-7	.	CASSEIGTGSSYEQYF	TGTGCCAGCAGTGAGATAGGTACAGGCAGCTCCTACGAGCAGTACTTC
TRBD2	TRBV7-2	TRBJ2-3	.	CASSWRGGLGDTQYF	TGTGCCAGCAGTTGGCGGGGGGGCCTCGGAGATACGCAGTATTTT
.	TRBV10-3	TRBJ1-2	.	CAIGAIGANYGYTF	TGTGCCATCGGGGCAATCGGGGCTAACTATGGCTACACCTTC
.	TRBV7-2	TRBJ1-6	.	CASSLVGGQGSPLHF	TGTGCCAGCAGCTTAGTTGGCGGTCAGGGTTCACCCCTCCACTTT
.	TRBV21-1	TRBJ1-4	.	CASSSGPQRNEKLFF	TGTGCCAGCAGCTCTGGGCCCCAACGGAATGAAAAACTGTTTTTT
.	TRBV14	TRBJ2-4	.	CASSQVAGNSNIQYF	TGTGCCAGCAGCCAAGTCGCAGGGAATTCGAACATTCAGTACTTC
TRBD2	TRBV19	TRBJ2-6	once	CASSPGGGPGANVLTF	TGTGCCAGTAGTCCCGGGGGGGGCCCTGGGGCCAACGTCCTGACTTTC
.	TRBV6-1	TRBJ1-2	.	CASLLSRDTYGYTF	TGTGCCAGCCTTCTCTCCCGGGACACCTATGGCTACACCTTC
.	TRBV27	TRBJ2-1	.	CASSLSNIGAANEQFF	TGTGCCAGCAGTTTATCGAATATAGGGGCAGCCAATGAGCAGTTCTTC
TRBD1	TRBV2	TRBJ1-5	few	CASTGTGIQPQHF	TGTGCCAGCACCGGGACAGGTATTCAGCCCCAGCATTTT
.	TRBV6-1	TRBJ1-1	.	CASSFRVTEAFF	TGTGCCAGCAGTTTCAGGGTTACTGAAGCTTTCTTT
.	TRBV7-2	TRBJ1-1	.	CASSNWGTEAFF	TGTGCCAGCAGCAACTGGGGCACTGAAGCTTTCTTT
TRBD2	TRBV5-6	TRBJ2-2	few	CASSFFTSGDGELFF	TGTGCCAGCAGCTTTTTCACTAGCGGGGACGGGGAGCTGTTTTTT
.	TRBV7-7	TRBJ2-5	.	CASSLGTPGQETQYF	TGTGCTAGCAGCTTGGGGACACCCGGGCAAGAGACCCAGTACTTC
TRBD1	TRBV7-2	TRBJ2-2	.	CASRRDRAGTGELFF	TGTGCCAGCAGACGGGACAGGGCAGGCACCGGGGAGCTGTTTTTT
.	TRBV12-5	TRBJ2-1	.	CASGPRARFNEQFF	TGTGCTAGTGGTCCCCGAGCTAGGTTCAATGAGCAGTTCTTC
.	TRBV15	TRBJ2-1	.	CATSRDYRSDEQFF	TGTGCCACCAGCAGAGATTACCGTAGCGATGAGCAGTTCTTC
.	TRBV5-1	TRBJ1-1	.	CASSLAAGYDTEAFF	TGCGCCAGCAGCTTGGCAGCAGGGTATGACACTGAAGCTTTCTTT
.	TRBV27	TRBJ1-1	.	CASSLTGETEAFF	TGTGCCAGCTCCTTAACAGGAGAGACTGAAGCTTTCTTT
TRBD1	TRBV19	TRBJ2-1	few	CASSIDPGTGGYNEQFF	TGTGCCAGTAGTATAGATCCCGGGACAGGGGGTTACAATGAGCAGTTCTTC
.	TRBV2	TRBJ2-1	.	CASSERYEQFF	TGTGCCAGCAGTGAACGGTATGAGCAGTTCTTC
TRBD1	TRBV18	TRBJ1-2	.	CASSKGQGYGYTF	TGTGCCAGCTCAAAAGGACAGGGTTATGGCTACACCTTC
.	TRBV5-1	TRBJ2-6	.	CASSLGQPSGANVLTF	TGCGCCAGCAGCTTGGGACAGCCTTCTGGGGCCAACGTCCTGACTTTC
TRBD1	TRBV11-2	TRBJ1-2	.	CASSPRTGESNYGYTF	TGTGCCAGCAGCCCCAGGACAGGGGAGTCTAACTATGGCTACACCTTC
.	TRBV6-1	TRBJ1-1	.	CASGGNLNTEAFF	TGTGCCAGCGGAGGGAATCTGAACACTGAAGCTTTCTTT
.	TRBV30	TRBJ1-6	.	CAWSFRRSSYNSPLHF	TGTGCCTGGAGTTTCAGGCGGAGCTCCTATAATTCACCCCTCCACTTT
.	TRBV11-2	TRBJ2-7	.	CASSQDSYEQYF	TGTGCCAGCAGCCAGGACAGTTACGAGCAGTACTTC
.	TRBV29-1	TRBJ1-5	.	CSVRESNQPQHF	TGCAGCGTTCGTGAAAGCAATCAGCCCCAGCATTTT
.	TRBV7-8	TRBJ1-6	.	CASSLAAGSSYDSPLHF	TGTGCCAGCAGCTTAGCTGCAGGGAGTTCGTACGATTCACCCCTCCACTTT
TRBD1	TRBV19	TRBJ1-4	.	CASRETGGASEKLFF	TGTGCCAGTAGGGAAACAGGGGGCGCTTCTGAAAAACTGTTTTTT
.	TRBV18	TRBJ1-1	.	CASSLQENRAEAFF	TGTGCCAGCTCACTCCAGGAGAACCGCGCTGAAGCTTTCTTT
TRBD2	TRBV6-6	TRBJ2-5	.	CASSYGLAGGQETQYF	TGTGCCAGCAGTTACGGACTAGCGGGGGGACAAGAGACCCAGTACTTC
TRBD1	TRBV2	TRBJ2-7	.	CASRIGTGTSYEQYF	TGTGCCAGCAGAATCGGGACAGGGACCTCCTACGAGCAGTACTTC
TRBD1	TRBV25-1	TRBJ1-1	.	CASSAGTGFMNTEAFF	TGTGCCAGCAGTGCCGGGACAGGGTTCATGAACACTGAAGCTTTCTTT
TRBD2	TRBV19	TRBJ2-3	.	CASSLPLAGGLDTQYF	TGTGCCAGTAGTCTCCCCCTCGCGGGGGGTTTAGATACGCAGTATTTT
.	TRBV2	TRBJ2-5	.	CASSGVDETQYF	TGTGCCAGCAGCGGGGTCGACGAGACCCAGTACTTC